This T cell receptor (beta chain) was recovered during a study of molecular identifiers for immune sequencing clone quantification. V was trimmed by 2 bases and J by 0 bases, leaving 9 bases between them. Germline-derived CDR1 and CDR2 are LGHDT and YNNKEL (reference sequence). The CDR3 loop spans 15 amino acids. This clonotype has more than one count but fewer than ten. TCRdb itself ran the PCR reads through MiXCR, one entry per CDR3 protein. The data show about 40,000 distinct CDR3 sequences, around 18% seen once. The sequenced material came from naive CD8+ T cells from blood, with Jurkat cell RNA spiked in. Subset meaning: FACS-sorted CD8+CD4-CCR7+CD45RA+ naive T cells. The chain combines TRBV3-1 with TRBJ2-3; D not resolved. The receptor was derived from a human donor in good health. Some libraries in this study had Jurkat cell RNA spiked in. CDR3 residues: CASSQFYRSTDTQYF. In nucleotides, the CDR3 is TGTGCCAGCAGCCAATTCTATCGGAGCACAGATACGCAGTATTTT.